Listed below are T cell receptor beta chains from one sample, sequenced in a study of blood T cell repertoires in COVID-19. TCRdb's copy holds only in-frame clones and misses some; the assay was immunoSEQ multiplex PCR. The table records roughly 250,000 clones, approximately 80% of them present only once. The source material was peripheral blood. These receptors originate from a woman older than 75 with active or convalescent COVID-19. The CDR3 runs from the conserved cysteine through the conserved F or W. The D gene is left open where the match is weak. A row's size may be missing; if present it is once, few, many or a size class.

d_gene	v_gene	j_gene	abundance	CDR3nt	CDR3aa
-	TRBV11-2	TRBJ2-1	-	TGTGCCAGCAGCTCTTGGCCCGATCAAAATGAGCAGTTCTTC	CASSSWPDQNEQFF
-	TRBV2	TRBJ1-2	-	TGTGCCAGCAGTGGAGATATTAACTATGGCTACACCTTC	CASSGDINYGYTF
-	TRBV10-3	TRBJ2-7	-	TGCGCCATCAGTGCGGCGGACACCGCCTATTCCTACGAGCAGTACTTC	CAISAADTAYSYEQYF
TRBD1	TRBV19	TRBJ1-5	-	TGTGCCAGTCGGGACAGGGGTCATCAGCCCCAGCATTTT	CASRDRGHQPQHF
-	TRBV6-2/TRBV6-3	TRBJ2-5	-	TGTGCCAGCAGTTCCGGCCTCTCGACAGAATACCAAGAGACCCAGTACTTC	CASSSGLSTEYQETQYF
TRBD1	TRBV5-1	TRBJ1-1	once	TGCGCCAGCAGCTTAACAGGGGACACTGAAGCTTTCTTT	CASSLTGDTEAFF
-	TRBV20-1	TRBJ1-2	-	TGCAGTGCTAGTTCCACGAGTAACTATGGCTACACCTTC	CSASSTSNYGYTF
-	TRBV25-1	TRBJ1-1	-	TGTGCCAGCAGTCCGAATGAGAGAATGAACACTGAAGCTTTCTTT	CASSPNERMNTEAFF
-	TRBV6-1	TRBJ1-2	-	TGTGCCAGCAGTGAACAGGGTTCTAACTATGGCTACACCTTC	CASSEQGSNYGYTF
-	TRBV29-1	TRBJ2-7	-	TGCAGCGTGATTGCAGGCTACGAGCAGTACTTC	CSVIAGYEQYF
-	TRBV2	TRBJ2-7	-	TGTGCCAGCAGTGTGCGGGACCCCTACGAGCAGTACTTC	CASSVRDPYEQYF
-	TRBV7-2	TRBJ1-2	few	TGTGCCAGCAGCTTTTATGGGGGGGATGGCTACACCTTC	CASSFYGGDGYTF
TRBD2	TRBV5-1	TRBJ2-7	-	TGCGCCAGCAGCAGGGACCCGACTAGCGGATTAAGAACCTACGAGCAGTACTTC	CASSRDPTSGLRTYEQYF
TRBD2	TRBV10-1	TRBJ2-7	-	TGCGCCAGCAGTGAGTCAAGTGGGCTAGCGGGAGGTCGCTCCTACGAGCAGTACTTC	CASSESSGLAGGRSYEQYF
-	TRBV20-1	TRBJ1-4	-	TGCAGTGCTTTATCCAATGAAAAACTGTTTTTT	CSALSNEKLFF
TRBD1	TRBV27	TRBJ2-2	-	TGTGCCAGCAGTCAGACAGGGGTGAGCACCGGGGAGCTGTTTTTT	CASSQTGVSTGELFF
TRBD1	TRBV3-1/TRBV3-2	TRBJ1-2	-	TGTGCCAGCAGCGCCCGACAGGGCTATGGCTACACCTTC	CASSARQGYGYTF
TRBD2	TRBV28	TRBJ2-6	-	TGTGCCAGCACCCGAATAATAGCGGGGGGGTTTTCTGGGGCCAACGTCCTGACTTTC	CASTRIIAGGFSGANVLTF
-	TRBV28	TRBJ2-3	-	TGTGCCAGCAGGGGGGCAGGGGACAACACAGATACGCAGTATTTT	CASRGAGDNTDTQYF
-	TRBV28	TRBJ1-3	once	TGTGCCAGCAGTCCGGGGGGGATTCCTGGAAACACCATATATTTT	CASSPGGIPGNTIYF
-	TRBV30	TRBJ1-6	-	TGTGCCTGGAGTGCGCGCTTGGATGTACGGGGTTCACCCCTCCACTTT	CAWSARLDVRGSPLHF
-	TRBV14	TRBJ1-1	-	TGTGCCAGCAGCCAAAGCCTGAGAGGCACTGAAGCTTTCTTT	CASSQSLRGTEAFF
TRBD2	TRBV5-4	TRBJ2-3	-	TGTGCCAGCAGCTTGGTGACTAGCGGGTTTGCAGATACGCAGTATTTT	CASSLVTSGFADTQYF
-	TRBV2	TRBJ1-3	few	TGTGCCAGCACAGCCCAGGGAACAATCCTAAACACCATATATTTT	CASTAQGTILNTIYF
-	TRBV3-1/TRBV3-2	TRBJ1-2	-	TGTGCCAGCAGCCAAGTGGGGGGGAGAGGCTATGGCTACACCTTC	CASSQVGGRGYGYTF
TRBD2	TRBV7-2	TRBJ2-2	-	TGTGCCAGCAGCTCAGAGCGGGGGGGCCGAGGCACCGGGGAGCTGTTTTTT	CASSSERGGRGTGELFF
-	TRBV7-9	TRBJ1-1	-	TGTGCCAGCACCCCGCAGGGGCGAAACGACGGTGAAGCTTTCTTT	CASTPQGRNDGEAFF
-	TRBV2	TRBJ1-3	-	TGTGCCAGCAGTCTCGTAGCGTCCTATACCTCTGGAAACACCATATATTTT	CASSLVASYTSGNTIYF
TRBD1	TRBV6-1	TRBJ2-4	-	TGTGCCAGCAGTGAGGCCGGGACAGGGGTAAACATTCAGTACTTC	CASSEAGTGVNIQYF
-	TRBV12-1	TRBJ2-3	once	TGTGCCAGCAGCTTTGATTGTCGGGAGCCAAGGACAGATACGCAGTATTTT	CASSFDCREPRTDTQYF
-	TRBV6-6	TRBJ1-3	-	TGTGCCAGCAGTCGCGCAATTTTTGGACAGATATCTGGAAACACCATATATTTT	CASSRAIFGQISGNTIYF
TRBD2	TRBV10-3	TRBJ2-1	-	TGTGCCATCAGTTCACGGGGGGGAGGCCCCTACAATGAGCAGTTCTTC	CAISSRGGGPYNEQFF
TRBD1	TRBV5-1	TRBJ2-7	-	TGCGCCAGCAGCATACAGGGGGCAGAGGACGAGCAGTACTTC	CASSIQGAEDEQYF
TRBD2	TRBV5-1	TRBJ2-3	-	TGCGCCAGCGGCTCGACCGGGACTATCACAGATACGCAGTATTTT	CASGSTGTITDTQYF
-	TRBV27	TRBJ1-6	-	TGTGCCAGCAGTGCGTATAATTCACCCCTCCACTTT	CASSAYNSPLHF
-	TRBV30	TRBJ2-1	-	TGTGCCTGGAGTGTACTATTTCGGGGAAATGAGCAGTTCTTC	CAWSVLFRGNEQFF
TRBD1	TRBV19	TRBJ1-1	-	TGTGCCAGTAGTAAATTCGGGACAGGGGAAGCTTTCTTT	CASSKFGTGEAFF
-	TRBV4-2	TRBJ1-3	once	TGTGCCAGCAGCCCATCCCCCTCCGGGATGCGCTCTGGAAACACCATATATTTT	CASSPSPSGMRSGNTIYF
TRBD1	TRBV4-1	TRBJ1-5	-	TGCGCCAGCAGCCTCGGGACAGGGGATAGCAATCAGCCCCAGCATTTT	CASSLGTGDSNQPQHF